This T cell receptor (beta chain) emerged from a study of shared clonotypes between healthy human individuals. Study-wide results and caveats: Tissues were not sampled, only blood, and their repertoires likely differ. Naive subsets generally exceeded memory subsets in estimated richness.

In regard to this clone: Its antigen is unknown.

The donors were all Caucasian adults (living in Nashville, Tennessee). In the original processing: Filtering differed, since immunoSEQ gave only junction sequences and no quality scores. The repertoire was sequenced with immunoSEQ multiplex PCR; TCRdb's copy has only in-frame clones and lacks some. V, J and clone size are those of that table, while D and trimming were read from the DNA. This table holds approximately 320,000 clones, around 67% found once. The germline V gene has CDR1 SGHRS and CDR2 YFSETQ. The CDR3 totals 13 residues. Deletions cut 4 bases from V and 3 bases from J, with 9 bases between.

V gene TRBV5-1 combines with J gene TRBJ2-3; possibly TRBD1 for D (5 bases). The receptor's source is a man under 40 in good health. The source material was memory CD4+ T cells sorted from blood. Sample subset: CD45RA-negative fraction. The CDR3 DNA sequence: TGCGCCAGCAGCGTAGGGGAAACAGATACGCAGTATTTT. Protein product: CASSVGETDTQYF.